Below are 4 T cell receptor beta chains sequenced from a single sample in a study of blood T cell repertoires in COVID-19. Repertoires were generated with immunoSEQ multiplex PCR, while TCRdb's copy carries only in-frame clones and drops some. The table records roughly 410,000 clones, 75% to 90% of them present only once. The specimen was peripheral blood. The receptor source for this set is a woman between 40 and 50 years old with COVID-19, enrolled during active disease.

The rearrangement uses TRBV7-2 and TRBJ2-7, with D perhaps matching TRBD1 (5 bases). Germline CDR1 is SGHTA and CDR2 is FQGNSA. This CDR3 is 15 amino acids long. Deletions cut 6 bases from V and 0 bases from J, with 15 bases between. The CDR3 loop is CASRPSRQSSYEQYF. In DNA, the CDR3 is TGTGCCAGCAGACCCTCGAGACAGAGCTCCTACGAGCAGTACTTC.

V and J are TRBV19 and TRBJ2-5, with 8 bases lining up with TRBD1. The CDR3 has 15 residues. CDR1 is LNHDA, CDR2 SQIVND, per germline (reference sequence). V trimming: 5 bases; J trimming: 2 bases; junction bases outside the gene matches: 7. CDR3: CASSPGTGLQETQYF. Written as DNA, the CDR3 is TGTGCCAGTAGTCCCGGGACAGGATTACAAGAGACCCAGTACTTC.

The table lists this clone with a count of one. CDR3 in amino acids: CASSVGWRGAYNEQFF. The CDR3 nucleotides are TGTGCCAGCAGCGTAGGATGGCGGGGGGCGTACAATGAGCAGTTCTTC. The chain joins TRBV9 to TRBJ2-1; 8 bases line up with TRBD2. V trimming: 0 bases; J trimming: 4 bases; junction bases outside the gene matches: 6. The CDR3 consists of 16 residues. Germline loops: CDR1 SGDLS, CDR2 YYNGEE.

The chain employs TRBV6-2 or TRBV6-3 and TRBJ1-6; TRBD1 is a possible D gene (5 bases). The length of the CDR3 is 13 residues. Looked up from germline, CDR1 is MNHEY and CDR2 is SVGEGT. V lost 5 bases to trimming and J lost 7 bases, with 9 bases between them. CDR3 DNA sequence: TGTGCCAGCAGTCTCCACAGGAATTCACCCCTCCACTTT. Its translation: CASSLHRNSPLHF.